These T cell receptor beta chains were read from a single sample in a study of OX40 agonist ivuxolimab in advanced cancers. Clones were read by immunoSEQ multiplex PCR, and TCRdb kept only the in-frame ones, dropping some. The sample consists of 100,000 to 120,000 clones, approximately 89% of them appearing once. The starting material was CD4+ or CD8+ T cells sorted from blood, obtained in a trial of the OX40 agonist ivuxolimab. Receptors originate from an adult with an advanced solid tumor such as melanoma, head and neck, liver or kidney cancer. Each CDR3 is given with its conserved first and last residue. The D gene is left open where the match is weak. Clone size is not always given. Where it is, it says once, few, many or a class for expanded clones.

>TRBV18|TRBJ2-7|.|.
CASSYIITGYYEQYF
TGTGCCAGCTCCTACATCATAACAGGCTACTACGAGCAGTACTTC
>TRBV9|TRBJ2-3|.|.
CASSVDLSTDTQYF
TGTGCCAGCAGCGTAGACTTGAGTACAGATACGCAGTATTTT
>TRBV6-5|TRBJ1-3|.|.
CASSDQGISGNTIYF
TGTGCCAGCTCCGATCAGGGGATCTCTGGAAACACCATATATTTT
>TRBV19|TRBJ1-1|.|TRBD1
CAIRGSPGTGENTEAFF
TGTGCCATCCGGGGATCCCCCGGGACAGGGGAGAACACTGAAGCTTTCTTT
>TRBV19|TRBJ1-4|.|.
CASSISTAIATNEKLFF
TGTGCCAGTAGTATTTCGACAGCCATCGCAACTAATGAAAAACTGTTTTTT
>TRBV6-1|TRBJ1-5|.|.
CASSERGRRAPQHF
TGTGCCAGCAGTGAACGGGGACGACGTGCGCCCCAGCATTTT
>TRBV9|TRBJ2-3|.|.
CASSVATDTQYF
TGTGCCAGCAGCGTCGCCACAGATACGCAGTATTTT
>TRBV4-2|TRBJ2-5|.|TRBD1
CASSTDRVQETQYF
TGTGCCAGCAGCACCGACAGGGTGCAAGAGACCCAGTACTTC
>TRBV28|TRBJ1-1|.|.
CAHQQEDTEAFF
TGTGCACATCAACAGGAGGATACTGAAGCTTTCTTT
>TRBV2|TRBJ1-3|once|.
CASRRQAGNTIYF
TGTGCCAGCAGAAGACAGGCTGGAAACACCATATATTTT
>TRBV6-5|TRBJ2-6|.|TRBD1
CASSRDRAGANVLTF
TGTGCCAGCAGTCGGGACAGGGCTGGGGCCAACGTCCTGACTTTC
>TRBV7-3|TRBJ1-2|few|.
CASSPASALWGYTF
TGTGCCAGCAGCCCCGCCTCGGCCCTTTGGGGCTACACCTTC
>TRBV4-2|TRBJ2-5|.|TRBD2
CASSQEYLAGGLLETQYF
TGTGCCAGCAGCCAAGAGTACTTAGCGGGGGGGCTCTTAGAGACCCAGTACTTC
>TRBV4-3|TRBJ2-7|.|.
CASSQDRGVRSYEQYF
TGCGCCAGCAGCCAAGATAGGGGGGTTCGGTCCTACGAGCAGTACTTC
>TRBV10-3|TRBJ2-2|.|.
CAISLDQGHNTGELFF
TGTGCCATCAGCTTGGACCAGGGGCATAACACCGGGGAGCTGTTTTTT